This T cell receptor beta chain appears in the sequencing data of a study of shared clonotypes between healthy human individuals. The study, taken as a whole, reports: Memory subsets generally showed smaller estimated richness than naive subsets did.

Points on this clone: The target antigen is unknown.

The CDR3 is 14 residues long. With 5 bases removed from V and 0 bases from J, the gap between germline ends came to 11 bases. Germline V gene sequence: CDR1 MNHEY, CDR2 SVGAGI. The protocol was immunoSEQ multiplex PCR, while the TCRdb copy is restricted to in-frame clones and leaves out a portion. The table records some 2,100,000 clones, approximately 94% of them present only once. Source material: naive CD4+ T cells sorted from blood. Specified subset: CD45RA+ positively selected. The receptor was isolated from a young man in good health. J is TRBJ2-7 and V is TRBV6-5; D not resolved. The CDR3 region has the DNA TGTGCCAGCAGTAAGGTCGGTAGCTCCTACGAGCAGTACTTC. Protein sequence: CASSKVGSSYEQYF.